These T cell receptor beta chains were read from a single sample in a study of T-cell reconstitution after alpha-beta-depleted transplantation in children. TCRdb re-derived calls from the PCR reads in MiXCR, one entry per CDR3 protein. The sample lists a few hundred thousand distinct CDR3 sequences; roughly 14% were seen once. The specimen was PBMCs, collected from the stem cell graft. The receptors derive from a human donor who donated a stem cell graft to a child with Fanconi anemia. Both conserved end residues are part of each CDR3. Fields, in order: V gene, CDR3 protein.

V: TRBV5-1; CDR3: CASSLLGSSYNEQFF
V: TRBV5-1; CDR3: CASSLGENRGSPLHF
V: TRBV12-3/TRBV12-4; CDR3: CASSSTGGNQPQHF
V: TRBV9; CDR3: CASSAGTGPREELFF
V: TRBV20-1; CDR3: CSARPRETQYF
V: TRBV4-3; CDR3: CASSQDLTGGNIQYF
V: TRBV18; CDR3: CASSPYAGPHGYTF
V: TRBV4-3; CDR3: CASNGKSSYNEQFF
V: TRBV25-1; CDR3: CASSTKPGGQHEAFF
V: TRBV5-1; CDR3: CASSLVRQDIDEAFF
V: TRBV20-1; CDR3: CSARGRDRDSSEQYF
V: TRBV12-3/TRBV12-4; CDR3: CASTQQMRTGELFF
V: TRBV11-1; CDR3: CASSPHSGEGETQYF
V: TRBV4-3; CDR3: CASSQEGGNEQFF
V: TRBV20-1; CDR3: CSAAGTVENIQYF
V: TRBV11-2; CDR3: CASSLGASSEDNSPLHF
V: TRBV20-1; CDR3: CSALTRTGASVTEAFF
V: TRBV2; CDR3: CASSRGSYEQYF
V: TRBV29-1; CDR3: CSVEVGGEETQYF
V: TRBV12-3/TRBV12-4; CDR3: CASSSLFGTEAFF
V: TRBV24-1; CDR3: CATSDPLLVHNSPLHF
V: TRBV3-1; CDR3: CASSQDLLADEQFF
V: TRBV7-8; CDR3: CASSPGQGSYNSPLHF
V: TRBV3-1; CDR3: CASSQAGGGGDISGNTIYF
V: TRBV28; CDR3: CASSGQRGLAGYTF
V: TRBV18; CDR3: CASSPARSTDTQYF
V: TRBV6-2/TRBV6-3; CDR3: CASSYGTSGGSNEQFF